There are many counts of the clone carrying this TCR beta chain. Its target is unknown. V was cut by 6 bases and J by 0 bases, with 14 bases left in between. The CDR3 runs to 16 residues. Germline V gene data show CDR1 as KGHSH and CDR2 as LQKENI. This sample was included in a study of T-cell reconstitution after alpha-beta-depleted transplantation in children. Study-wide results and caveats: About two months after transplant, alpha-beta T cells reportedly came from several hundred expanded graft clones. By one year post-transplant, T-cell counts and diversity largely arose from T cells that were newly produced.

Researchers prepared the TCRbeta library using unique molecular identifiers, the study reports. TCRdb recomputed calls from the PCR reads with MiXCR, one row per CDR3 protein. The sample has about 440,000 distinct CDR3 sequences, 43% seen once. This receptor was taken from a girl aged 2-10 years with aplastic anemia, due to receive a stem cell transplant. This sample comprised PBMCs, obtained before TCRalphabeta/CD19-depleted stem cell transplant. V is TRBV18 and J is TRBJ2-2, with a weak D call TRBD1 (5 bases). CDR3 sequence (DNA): TGTGCCAGCTCCCCATCACAGGCGCCGAACACCGGGGAGCTGTTTTTT. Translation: CASSPSQAPNTGELFF.